This T cell receptor (beta chain) was retrieved from a study of OX40 agonist ivuxolimab in advanced cancers. In the study overall: Hepatocellular carcinoma, melanoma, renal cell or head and neck cancer affected the dose-escalation patients.

Repertoires were generated with immunoSEQ multiplex PCR, while TCRdb's copy carries only in-frame clones and drops some. The sample includes 55,000 to 70,000 clones, less than 90% seen only once; the top ten take roughly 3.3%. Germline V gene lookup returns CDR1 KGHSH and CDR2 LQKENI. V shed 1 base and J 2 bases; nucleotides not matched to a gene: 7. CDR3 size: 17 residues. The chain recombines TRBV18 with TRBJ2-5, with 10 bases aligning to TRBD2. The origin of this receptor is an adult with an advanced solid tumor such as melanoma, head and neck, liver or kidney cancer. The source was CD4+ or CD8+ T cells sorted from blood, collected in a trial of the OX40 agonist ivuxolimab. The CDR3 protein is CASSPRSVSGGQETQYF. DNA of the CDR3: TGTGCCAGCTCACCACGATCGGTTAGCGGGGGGCAAGAGACCCAGTACTTC.